This TCR beta chain was retrieved from a study of OX40 agonist ivuxolimab in advanced cancers. Study information: Every patient in dose escalation had hepatocellular carcinoma, melanoma, renal cell or head and neck cancer. Patients were about 83% male with ages roughly 20 to 80, mean around 61.

Findings and caveats of the study: Patients with a partial response at 0.1-3.0 mg/kg had among the lowest clonal expansion. The CD4+ and CD8+ T cells in the blood had expanded clonally by week 6 at 0.1 to 3.0 mg/kg.

The method was immunoSEQ multiplex PCR; TCRdb's version includes in-frame clones alone and lacks a portion of them. The sample holds about 84,000 clones, roughly 87% seen once. V was trimmed by 4 bases and J by 8 bases, leaving 20 bases between them. This CDR3 is built from 15 residues. Per germline, CDR1 LNHDA and CDR2 SQIVND (reference sequence). As concerns this clone: Antigen: not known.

The chain carries TRBV19 and TRBJ1-2; perhaps TRBD1 as D (5 bases). The source of this sequence is an adult with an advanced solid tumor such as melanoma, head and neck, liver or kidney cancer. The sample was CD4+ or CD8+ T cells sorted from blood, taken in a trial of the OX40 agonist ivuxolimab. The CDR3 spells CASSNRGVTHRGYTF. As DNA, the CDR3 is TGTGCCAGTAGTAATAGGGGAGTTACCCACAGGGGCTACACCTTC.